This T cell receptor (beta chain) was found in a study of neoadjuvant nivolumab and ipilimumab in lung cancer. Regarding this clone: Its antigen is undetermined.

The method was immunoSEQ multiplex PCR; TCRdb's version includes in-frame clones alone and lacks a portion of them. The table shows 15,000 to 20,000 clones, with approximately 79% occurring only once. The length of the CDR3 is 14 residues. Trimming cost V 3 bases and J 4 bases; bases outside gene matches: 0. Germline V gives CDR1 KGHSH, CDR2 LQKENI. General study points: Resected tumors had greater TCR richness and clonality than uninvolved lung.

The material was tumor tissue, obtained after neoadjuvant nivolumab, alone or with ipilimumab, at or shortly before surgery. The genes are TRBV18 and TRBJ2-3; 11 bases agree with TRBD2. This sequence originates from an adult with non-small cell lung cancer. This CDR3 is CASSPSGGADTQYF. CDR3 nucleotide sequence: TGTGCCAGCTCACCTAGCGGGGGGGCAGATACGCAGTATTTT. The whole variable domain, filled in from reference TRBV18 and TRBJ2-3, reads NAGVMQNPRHLVRRRGQEARLRCSPMKGHSHVYWYRQLPEEGLKFMVYLQKENIIDESGMPKERFSAEFPKEGPSILRIQQVVRGDSAAYFCASSPSGGADTQYFGPGTRLTVL.